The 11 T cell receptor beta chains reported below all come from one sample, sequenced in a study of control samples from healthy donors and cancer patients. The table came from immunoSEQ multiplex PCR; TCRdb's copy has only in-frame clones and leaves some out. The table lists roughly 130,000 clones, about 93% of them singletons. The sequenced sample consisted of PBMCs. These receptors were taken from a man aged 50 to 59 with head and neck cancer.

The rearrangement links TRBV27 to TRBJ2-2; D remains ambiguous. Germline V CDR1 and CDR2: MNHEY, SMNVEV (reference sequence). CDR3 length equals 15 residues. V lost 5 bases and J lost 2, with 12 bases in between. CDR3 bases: TGTGCCAGCAGTCCCTCTTCCCCTAACACCGGGGAGCTGTTTTTT. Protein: CASSPSSPNTGELFF.

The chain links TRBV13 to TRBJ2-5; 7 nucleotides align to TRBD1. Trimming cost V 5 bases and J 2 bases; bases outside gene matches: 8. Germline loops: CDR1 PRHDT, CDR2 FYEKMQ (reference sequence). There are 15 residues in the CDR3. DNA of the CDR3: TGTGCCAGCAGCCACCCTCCACAGGGGCAAGAGACCCAGTACTTC. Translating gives CASSHPPQGQETQYF.

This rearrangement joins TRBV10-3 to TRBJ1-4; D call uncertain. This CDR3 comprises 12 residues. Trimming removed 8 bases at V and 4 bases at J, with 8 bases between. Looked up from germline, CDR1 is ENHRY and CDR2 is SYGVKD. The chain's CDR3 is CAIGQVNEKLFF. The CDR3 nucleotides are TGTGCCATCGGGCAGGTTAATGAAAAACTGTTTTTT.

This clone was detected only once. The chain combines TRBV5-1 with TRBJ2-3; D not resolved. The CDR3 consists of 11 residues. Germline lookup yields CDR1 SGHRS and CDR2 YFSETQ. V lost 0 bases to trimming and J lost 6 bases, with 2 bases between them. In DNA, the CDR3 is TGCGCCAGCAGCTTGGCCGATACGCAGTATTTT. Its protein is CASSLADTQYF.

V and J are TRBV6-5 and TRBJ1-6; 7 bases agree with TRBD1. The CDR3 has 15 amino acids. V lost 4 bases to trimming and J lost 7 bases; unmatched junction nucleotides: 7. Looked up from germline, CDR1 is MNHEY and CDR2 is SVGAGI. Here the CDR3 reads CASSLSTGFNSPLHF. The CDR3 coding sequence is TGTGCCAGCAGTTTATCGACAGGGTTCAATTCACCCCTCCACTTT.

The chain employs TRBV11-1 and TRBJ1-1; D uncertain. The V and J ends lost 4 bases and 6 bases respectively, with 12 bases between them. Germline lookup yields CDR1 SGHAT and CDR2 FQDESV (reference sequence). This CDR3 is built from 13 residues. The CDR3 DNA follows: TGTGCCAGCAGCTCAGCAGGCGCCCCTGAAGCTTTCTTT. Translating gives CASSSAGAPEAFF.

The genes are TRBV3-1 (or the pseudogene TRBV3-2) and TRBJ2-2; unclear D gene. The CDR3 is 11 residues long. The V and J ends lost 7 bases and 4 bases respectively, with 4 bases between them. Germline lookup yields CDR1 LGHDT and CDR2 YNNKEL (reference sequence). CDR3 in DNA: TGTGCCAGCACTCGCACCGGGGAGCTGTTTTTT. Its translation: CASTRTGELFF.

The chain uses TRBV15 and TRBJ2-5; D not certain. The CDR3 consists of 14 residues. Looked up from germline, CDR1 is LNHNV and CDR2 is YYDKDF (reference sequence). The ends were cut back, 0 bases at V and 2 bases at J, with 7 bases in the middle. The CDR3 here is CATSRDTNQETQYF. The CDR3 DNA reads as TGTGCCACCAGCAGAGATACTAATCAAGAGACCCAGTACTTC.

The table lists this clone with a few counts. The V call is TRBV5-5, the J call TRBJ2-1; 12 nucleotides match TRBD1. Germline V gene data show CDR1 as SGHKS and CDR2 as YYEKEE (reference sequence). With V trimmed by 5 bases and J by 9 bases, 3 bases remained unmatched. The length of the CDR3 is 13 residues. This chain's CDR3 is CASRGTGGIEQFF. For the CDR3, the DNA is TGTGCCAGCAGGGGGACAGGGGGCATTGAGCAGTTCTTC.

CDR3 in DNA: TGTGCCAGCAGTTTTTCTCCCCCCAGGGTAGGCTACACCTTC. It encodes CASSFSPPRVGYTF. The chain has TRBV28 and TRBJ1-2, with D possibly matching TRBD1 (5 bases). CDR3 length: 14 amino acids. V lost 3 bases to trimming and J lost 8 bases, with 16 bases between them. Germline V gene data show CDR1 as MDHEN and CDR2 as SYDVKM.

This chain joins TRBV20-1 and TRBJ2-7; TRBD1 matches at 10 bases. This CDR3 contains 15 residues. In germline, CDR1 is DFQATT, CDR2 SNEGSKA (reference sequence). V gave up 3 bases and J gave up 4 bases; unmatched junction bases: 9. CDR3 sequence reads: CSASDRDRGRYEQYF. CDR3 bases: TGCAGTGCTAGTGACCGGGACAGGGGTAGGTACGAGCAGTACTTC.